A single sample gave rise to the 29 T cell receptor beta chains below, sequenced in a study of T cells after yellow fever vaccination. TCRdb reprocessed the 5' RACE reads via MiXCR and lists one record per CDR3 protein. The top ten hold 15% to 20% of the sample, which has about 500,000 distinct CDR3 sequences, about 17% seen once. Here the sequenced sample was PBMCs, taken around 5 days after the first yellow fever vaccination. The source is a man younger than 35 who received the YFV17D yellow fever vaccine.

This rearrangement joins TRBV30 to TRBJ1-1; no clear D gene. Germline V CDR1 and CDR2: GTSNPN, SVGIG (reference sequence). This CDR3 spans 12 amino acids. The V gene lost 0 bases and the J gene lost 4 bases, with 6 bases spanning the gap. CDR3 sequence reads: CAWSVLSTEAFF. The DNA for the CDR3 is TGTGCCTGGAGTGTACTGAGCACTGAAGCTTTCTTT.

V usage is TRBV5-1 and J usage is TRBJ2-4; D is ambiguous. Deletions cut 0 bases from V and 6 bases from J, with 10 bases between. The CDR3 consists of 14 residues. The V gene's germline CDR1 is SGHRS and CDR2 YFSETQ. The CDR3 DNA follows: TGCGCCAGCAGCTTGGAAGGGTACAGAAACATTCAGTACTTC. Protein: CASSLEGYRNIQYF.

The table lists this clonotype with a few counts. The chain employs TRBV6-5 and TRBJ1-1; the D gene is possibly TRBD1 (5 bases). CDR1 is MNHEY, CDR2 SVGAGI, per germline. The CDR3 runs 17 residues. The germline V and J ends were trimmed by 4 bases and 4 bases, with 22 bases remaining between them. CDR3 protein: CASSLTLSGGWSTEAFF. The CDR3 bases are TGTGCCAGCAGTTTAACCCTGAGCGGGGGTTGGTCCACTGAAGCTTTCTTT.

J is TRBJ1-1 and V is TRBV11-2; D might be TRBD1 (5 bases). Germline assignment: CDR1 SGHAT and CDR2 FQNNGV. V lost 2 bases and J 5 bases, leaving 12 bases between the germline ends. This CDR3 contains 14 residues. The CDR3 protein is CASSLMVGRTEAFF. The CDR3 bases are TGTGCCAGCAGCTTAATGGTGGGGCGGACTGAAGCTTTCTTT.

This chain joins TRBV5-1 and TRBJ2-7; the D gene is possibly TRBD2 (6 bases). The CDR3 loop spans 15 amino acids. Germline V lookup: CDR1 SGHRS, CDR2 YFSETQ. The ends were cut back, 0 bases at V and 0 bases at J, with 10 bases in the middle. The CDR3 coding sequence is TGCGCCAGCAGCTTGGGGTGGGGGGACTCCTACGAGCAGTACTTC. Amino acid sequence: CASSLGWGDSYEQYF.

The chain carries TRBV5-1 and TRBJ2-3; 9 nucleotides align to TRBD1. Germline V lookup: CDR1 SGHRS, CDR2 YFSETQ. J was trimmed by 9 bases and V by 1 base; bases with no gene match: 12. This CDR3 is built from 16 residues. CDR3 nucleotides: TGCGCCAGCAGCTTGAAGTGGACAGGGGTTCTTGGCACGCAGTATTTT. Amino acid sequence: CASSLKWTGVLGTQYF.

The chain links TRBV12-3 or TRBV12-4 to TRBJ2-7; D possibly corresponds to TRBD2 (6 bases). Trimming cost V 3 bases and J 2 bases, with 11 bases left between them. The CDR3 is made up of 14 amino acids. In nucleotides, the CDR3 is TGTGCCAGCAGTTTCTACGGGGGTACCTACGAGCAGTACTTC. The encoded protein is CASSFYGGTYEQYF.

The CDR3 spells CASSLNKGPEQYF. The CDR3 bases are TGTGCCAGCAGCTTAAATAAGGGCCCCGAGCAGTACTTC. The genes are TRBV7-2 and TRBJ2-7; D gene ambiguous. V gave up 2 bases and J gave up 6 bases, with 11 bases separating them. From germline, CDR1 is SGHTA and CDR2 FQGNSA. CDR3 length equals 13 residues.

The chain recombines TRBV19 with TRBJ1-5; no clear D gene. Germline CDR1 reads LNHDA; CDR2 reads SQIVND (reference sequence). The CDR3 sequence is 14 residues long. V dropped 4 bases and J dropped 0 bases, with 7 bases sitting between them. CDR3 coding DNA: TGTGCCAGTAGTAGGAGGAATAGCAATCAGCCCCAGCATTTT. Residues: CASSRRNSNQPQHF. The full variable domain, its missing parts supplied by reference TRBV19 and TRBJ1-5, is DGGITQSPKYLFRKEGQNVTLSCEQNLNHDAMYWYRQDPGQGLRLIYYSQIVNDFQKGDIAEGYSVSREKKESFPLTVTSAQKNPTAFYLCASSRRNSNQPQHFGDGTRLSIL.

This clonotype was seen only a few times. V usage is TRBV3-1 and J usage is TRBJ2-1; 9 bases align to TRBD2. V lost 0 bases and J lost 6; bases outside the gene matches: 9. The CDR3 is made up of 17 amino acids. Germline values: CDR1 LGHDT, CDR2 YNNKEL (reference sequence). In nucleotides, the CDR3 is TGTGCCAGCAGCCAAGAGTGGCCAGCGGGGGGCCCCAATGAGCAGTTCTTC. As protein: CASSQEWPAGGPNEQFF.

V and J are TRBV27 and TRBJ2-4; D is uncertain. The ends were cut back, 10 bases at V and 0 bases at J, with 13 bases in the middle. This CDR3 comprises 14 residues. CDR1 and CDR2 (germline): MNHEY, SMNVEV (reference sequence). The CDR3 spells CATALDGAKNIQYF. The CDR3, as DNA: TGTGCCACCGCTCTAGACGGAGCCAAAAACATTCAGTACTTC.

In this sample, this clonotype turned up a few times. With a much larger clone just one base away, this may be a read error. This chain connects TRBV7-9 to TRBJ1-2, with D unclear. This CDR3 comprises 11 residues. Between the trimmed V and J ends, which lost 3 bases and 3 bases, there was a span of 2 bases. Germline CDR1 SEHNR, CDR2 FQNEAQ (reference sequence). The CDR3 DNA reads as TGTGCCAGCAGCTTTGACTATGGCTACACCTTC. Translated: CASSFDYGYTF. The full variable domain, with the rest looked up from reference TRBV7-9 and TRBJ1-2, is DTGVSQNPRHKITKRGQNVTFRCDPISEHNRLYWYRQTLGQGPEFLTYFQNEAQLEKSRLLSDRFSAERPKGSFSTLEIQRTEQGDSAMYLCASSFDYGYTFGSGTRLTVV.

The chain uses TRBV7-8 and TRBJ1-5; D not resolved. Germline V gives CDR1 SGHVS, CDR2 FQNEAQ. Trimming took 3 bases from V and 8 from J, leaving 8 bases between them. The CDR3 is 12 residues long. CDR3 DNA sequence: TGTGCCAGCAGCTTTATGGCAAAGCCCCAGCATTTT. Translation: CASSFMAKPQHF.

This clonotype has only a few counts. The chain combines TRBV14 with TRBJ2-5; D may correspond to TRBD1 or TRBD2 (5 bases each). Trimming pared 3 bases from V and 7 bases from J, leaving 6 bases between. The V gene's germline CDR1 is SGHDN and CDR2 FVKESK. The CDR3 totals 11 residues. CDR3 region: CASSQGVTQYF. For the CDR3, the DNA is TGTGCCAGCAGCCAGGGGGTGACCCAGTACTTC. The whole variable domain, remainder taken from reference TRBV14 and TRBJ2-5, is EAGVTQFPSHSVIEKGQTVTLRCDPISGHDNLYWYRRVMGKEIKFLLHFVKESKQDESGMPNNRFLAERTGGTYSTLKVQPAELEDSGVYFCASSQGVTQYFGPGTRLLVL.

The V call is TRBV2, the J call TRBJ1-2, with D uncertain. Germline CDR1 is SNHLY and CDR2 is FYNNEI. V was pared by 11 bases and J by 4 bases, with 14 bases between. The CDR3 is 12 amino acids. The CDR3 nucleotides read TGTGCCTTCGGCAGGATTTCCTATGGCTACACCTTC. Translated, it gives CAFGRISYGYTF.

The CDR3 sequence is CASSREPRTEAFF. The CDR3 DNA reads as TGTGCCAGCTCCCGGGAACCAAGAACTGAAGCTTTCTTT. The chain has TRBV18 and TRBJ1-1; D is ambiguous. Trimming took 6 bases from V and 5 from J, leaving 13 bases between them. The CDR3 runs to 13 residues. CDR1 KGHSH and CDR2 LQKENI come from the germline V gene.

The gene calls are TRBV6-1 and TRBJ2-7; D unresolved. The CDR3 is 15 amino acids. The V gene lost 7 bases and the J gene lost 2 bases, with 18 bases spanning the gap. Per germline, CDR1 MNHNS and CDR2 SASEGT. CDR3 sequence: CASIVFQTITYEQYF. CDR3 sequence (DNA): TGTGCCAGCATCGTTTTCCAAACAATTACCTACGAGCAGTACTTC.

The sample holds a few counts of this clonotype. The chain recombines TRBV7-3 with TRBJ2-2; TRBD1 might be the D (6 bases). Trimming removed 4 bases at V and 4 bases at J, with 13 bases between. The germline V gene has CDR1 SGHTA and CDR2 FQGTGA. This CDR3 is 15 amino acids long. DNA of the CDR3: TGTGCCAGCAGCTCCGAGACAGGACGCACCGGGGAGCTGTTTTTT. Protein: CASSSETGRTGELFF.

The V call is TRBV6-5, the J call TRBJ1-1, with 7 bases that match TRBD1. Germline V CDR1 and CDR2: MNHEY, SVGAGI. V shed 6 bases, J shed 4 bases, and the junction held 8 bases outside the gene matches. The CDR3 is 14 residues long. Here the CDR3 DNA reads TGTGCCAGCAGGTATACAGGGGCGGGCACTGAAGCTTTCTTT. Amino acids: CASRYTGAGTEAFF.

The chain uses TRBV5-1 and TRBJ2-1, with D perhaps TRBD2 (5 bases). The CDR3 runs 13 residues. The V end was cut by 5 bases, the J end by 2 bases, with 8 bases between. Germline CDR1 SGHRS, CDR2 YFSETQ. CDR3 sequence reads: CASRSGTYNEQFF. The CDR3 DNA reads TGCGCCAGCAGAAGCGGAACCTACAATGAGCAGTTCTTC.

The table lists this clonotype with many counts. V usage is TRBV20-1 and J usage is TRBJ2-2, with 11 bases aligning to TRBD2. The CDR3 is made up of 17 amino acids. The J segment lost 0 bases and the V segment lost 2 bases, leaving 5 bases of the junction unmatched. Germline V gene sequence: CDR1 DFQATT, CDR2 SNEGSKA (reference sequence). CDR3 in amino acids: CSARKPGLAANTGELFF. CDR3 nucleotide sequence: TGCAGTGCTAGAAAGCCGGGACTAGCGGCGAACACCGGGGAGCTGTTTTTT.

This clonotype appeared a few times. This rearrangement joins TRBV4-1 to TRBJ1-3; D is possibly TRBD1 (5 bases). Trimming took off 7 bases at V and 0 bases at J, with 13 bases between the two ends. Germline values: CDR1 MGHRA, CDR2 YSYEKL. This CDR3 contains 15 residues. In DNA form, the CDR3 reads TGCGCCAGCACAGGGCCGGAGACCTCTGGAAACACCATATATTTT. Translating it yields CASTGPETSGNTIYF.

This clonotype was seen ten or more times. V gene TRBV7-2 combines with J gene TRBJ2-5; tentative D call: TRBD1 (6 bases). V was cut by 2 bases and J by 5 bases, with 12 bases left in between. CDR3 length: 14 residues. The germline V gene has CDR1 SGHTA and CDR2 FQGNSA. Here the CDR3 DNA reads TGTGCCAGCAGCTTACCAGGGGAAGGGGAGACCCAGTACTTC. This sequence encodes CASSLPGEGETQYF.

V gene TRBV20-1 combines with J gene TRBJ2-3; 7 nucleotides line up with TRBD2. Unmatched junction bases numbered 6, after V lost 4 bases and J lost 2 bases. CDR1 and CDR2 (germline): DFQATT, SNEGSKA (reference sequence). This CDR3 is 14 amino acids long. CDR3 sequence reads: CSAIRLAYTDTQYF. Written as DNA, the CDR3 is TGCAGTGCTATCCGACTAGCTTACACAGATACGCAGTATTTT.

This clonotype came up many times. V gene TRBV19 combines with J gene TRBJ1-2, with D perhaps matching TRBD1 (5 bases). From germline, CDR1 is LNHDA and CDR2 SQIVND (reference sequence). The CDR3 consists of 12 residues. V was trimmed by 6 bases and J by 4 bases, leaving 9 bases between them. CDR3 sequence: CASSPDTYGYTF. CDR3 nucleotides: TGTGCCAGTAGCCCGGACACCTATGGCTACACCTTC.

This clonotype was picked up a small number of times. CDR3 DNA sequence: TGTGCCAGCAACCTAGCGGGGACGGGGACCCAGTACTTC. Protein product: CASNLAGTGTQYF. The genes are TRBV7-2 and TRBJ2-5, with 9 bases identical to TRBD2. This CDR3 is 13 amino acids long. Per germline, CDR1 SGHTA and CDR2 FQGNSA. J was trimmed by 7 bases and V by 7 bases; bases with no gene match: 7.

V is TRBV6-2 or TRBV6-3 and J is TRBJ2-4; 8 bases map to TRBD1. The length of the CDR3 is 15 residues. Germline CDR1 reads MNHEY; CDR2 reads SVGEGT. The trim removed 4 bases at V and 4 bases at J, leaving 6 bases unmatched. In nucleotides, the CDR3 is TGTGCCAGCAGTTTAAAGACAGGGGAGAAAAACATTCAGTACTTC. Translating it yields CASSLKTGEKNIQYF.

The CDR3 region has the DNA TGTGCCAGCACCTTGGGACAGAGCCACTCCTACAATGAGCAGTTCTTC. Amino acid sequence: CASTLGQSHSYNEQFF. This sequence joins TRBV6-1 and TRBJ2-1; 7 positions agree with TRBD1. The germline CDR1 and CDR2 sequences are MNHNS and SASEGT. V lost 7 bases and J lost 0; bases outside the gene matches: 9. This CDR3 comprises 16 residues.

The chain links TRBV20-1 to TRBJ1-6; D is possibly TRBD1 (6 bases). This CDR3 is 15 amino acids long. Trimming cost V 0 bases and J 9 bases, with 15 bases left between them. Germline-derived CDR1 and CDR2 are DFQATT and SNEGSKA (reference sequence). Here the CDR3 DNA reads TGCAGTGCTAGAGATACCGGGGGCGCTTTTTCACCCCTCCACTTT. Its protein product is CSARDTGGAFSPLHF.